Each of the 25 T cell receptor beta chains below was sequenced from the same sample in a study of regulatory T cells in long-lasting Graves disease. As to time point: persistent/refractory GD, antithyroid drugs over 5 years with positive TRAb. TCR sequences were obtained from RNA taken from PBMCs. Investigators prepared the TCR beta libraries by applying iRepertoire HTBI primers and Arm-PCR of CDR3 regions. TCRdb re-analysed the multiplex PCR reads in MiXCR, keeping a single row per CDR3 protein. The sample has 400,000 to 500,000 distinct CDR3 sequences, under 25% seen once; the top ten hold over 7.5%. Sequencing used peripheral blood mononuclear cells (PBMCs), obtained when the disease was refractory, from a patient treated with antithyroid drugs. All receptors come from a female donor with Graves disease.

This clonotype was seen more than once but under ten times. The chain couples TRBV28 to TRBJ1-1, with TRBD1 identical over 8 bases. The CDR3 covers 17 residues. Looked up from germline, CDR1 is MDHEN and CDR2 is SYDVKM. V was pared by 4 bases and J by 5 bases, with 15 bases of the junction left unmatched. DNA of the CDR3: TGTGCCAGCAGTTCTCCGGGACAGGCCCGGGTATTTACTGAAGCTTTCTTT. This translates into CASSSPGQARVFTEAFF.

This clonotype was seen repeatedly, ten times or more. The V and J genes are TRBV24-1 and TRBJ1-4; a possible D gene is TRBD1 (6 bases). The CDR3 runs 13 residues. Trimming stripped 10 bases from V and 4 bases from J, with 12 bases between. Germline CDR1 reads KGHDR; CDR2 reads SFDVKD. The CDR3 reads CATYRVGNEKLFF. CDR3 DNA sequence: TGTGCCACGTACAGGGTTGGTAATGAAAAACTGTTTTTT.

This clonotype was recorded many times. CDR3 sequence: CASSLRPGQVVSSSPLHF. CDR3 sequence (DNA): TGTGCCAGCAGTTTAAGGCCGGGACAGGTGGTTTCGAGCTCACCCCTCCACTTT. The chain recombines TRBV12-3 or TRBV12-4 with TRBJ1-6; 8 bases line up with TRBD1. The CDR3 runs to 18 residues. J lost 10 bases, V lost 2 bases, and 16 bases had no gene match.

The chain is built from TRBV20-1 and TRBJ1-3, with TRBD1 as a possible D gene (5 bases). V lost 5 bases and J lost 3, with 17 bases in between. Germline V lookup: CDR1 DFQATT, CDR2 SNEGSKA (reference sequence). This CDR3 region has 15 residues. In DNA form, the CDR3 reads TGCAGTGCTCGTCCGGGACCATCAATTGGAAACACCATATATTTT. The encoded protein is CSARPGPSIGNTIYF.

This clonotype came up a few times. One junction end does not reproduce the germline sequence, and a read error may be involved. The chain couples TRBV4-1 to TRBJ2-7; D is perhaps TRBD1 or TRBD2 (5 bases each). In germline, CDR1 is MGHRA, CDR2 YSYEKL. The CDR3 is 17 residues long. CDR3 in amino acids: CASRHHSGGGASYEQYF. The CDR3, as DNA: TGCGCCAGCCGCCATCATTCAGGTGGGGGAGCGTCCTACGAGCAGTACTTC.

This clonotype was found once. The chain carries TRBV19 and TRBJ1-5, with a weak D call TRBD1 (6 bases). The CDR3 loop spans 15 amino acids. V was trimmed by 5 bases and J by 2 bases, leaving 13 bases between them. Per germline, CDR1 LNHDA and CDR2 SQIVND (reference sequence). DNA of the CDR3: TGTGCCAGTAGTCCTACTAACAGGGGCAATCAGCCCCAGCATTTT. Its protein product is CASSPTNRGNQPQHF.

The chain carries TRBV24-1 and TRBJ2-1, with TRBD2 identical over 8 bases. V lost 8 bases, J lost 6 bases, and 5 bases stayed unmatched. The CDR3 contains 13 residues. Germline values: CDR1 KGHDR, CDR2 SFDVKD. CDR3 protein: CATNSGVGNEQFF. CDR3 sequence (DNA): TGTGCCACCAATAGCGGGGTGGGCAATGAGCAGTTCTTC.

Ten or more counts support this clonotype. CDR3: CASSLEGGRGNEQFF. The CDR3 coding sequence is TGTGCCAGCAGCTTAGAAGGTGGGAGAGGGAATGAGCAGTTCTTC. The chain links TRBV11-3 to TRBJ2-1; D possibly corresponds to TRBD2 (5 bases). With 0 bases removed from V and 7 bases from J, the gap between germline ends came to 13 bases. The CDR3 has 15 residues. CDR1 and CDR2 from the germline V gene are SGHNT and YENEEA.

A few counts support this clonotype. This rearrangement joins TRBV30 to TRBJ1-1, with a possible D match to TRBD1 (5 bases). The CDR3 totals 12 residues. Germline values: CDR1 GTSNPN, CDR2 SVGIG (reference sequence). V was trimmed by 4 bases and J by 3 bases, leaving 9 bases between them. The CDR3 reads CAWTLTDTEAFF. The DNA for the CDR3 is TGTGCCTGGACTCTGACAGACACTGAAGCTTTCTTT.

The rearrangement joins TRBV15 to TRBJ2-4; maybe TRBD2 (6 bases). The CDR3 has 17 amino acids. From germline, CDR1 is LNHNV and CDR2 YYDKDF (reference sequence). V lost 2 bases and J lost 0, with 14 bases in between. Here the CDR3 reads CATSRTTSGLAKNIQYF. CDR3 sequence (DNA): TGTGCCACCAGCAGAACGACGAGCGGGCTAGCCAAAAACATTCAGTACTTC.

This chain joins TRBV4-3 and TRBJ2-2; 14 nucleotides agree with TRBD2. Germline V gene data show CDR1 as LGHNA and CDR2 as YSLEER. The V and J ends lost 1 base and 6 bases, in that order; junction bases with no gene match: 1. The length of the CDR3 is 16 residues. The CDR3 DNA is TGCGCCAGCAGCCAAGGGACTAGCGGGAGGTCCGGGGAGCTGTTTTTT. This translates into CASSQGTSGRSGELFF.

For the CDR3, the DNA is TGTGCCAGTAGTATCCCCGGGACCGAGAACACTGAAGCTTTCTTT. This encodes CASSIPGTENTEAFF. V and J are TRBV19 and TRBJ1-1, with a tentative D call TRBD1 (5 bases). In germline, CDR1 is LNHDA, CDR2 SQIVND (reference sequence). The CDR3 length is 15 residues. V was trimmed by 3 bases and J by 1 base, leaving 12 bases between them.

This chain joins TRBV12-3 or TRBV12-4 and TRBJ2-5; D assignment may be TRBD1 or TRBD2 (5 bases each). The DNA end is a closer match to TRBJ2-1, so the J assignment may be wrong. The CDR3 is 14 amino acids. The DNA of the CDR3 is TGTGCCAGCAGTTTGACCAGGGAGTACAATGAGCAGTTCTTC. It encodes CASSLTREYNEQFF.

This clonotype was seen at least ten times. The V call is TRBV6-1, the J call TRBJ1-1; 7 bases line up with TRBD1. V lost 3 bases and J lost 3; bases outside the gene matches: 4. Germline CDR1 MNHNS, CDR2 SASEGT. CDR3 length: 14 residues. CDR3 in amino acids: CASSDAGGDTEAFF. The CDR3 coding sequence is TGTGCCAGCAGTGATGCAGGGGGGGACACTGAAGCTTTCTTT.

This clonotype has at least ten counts. The chain has TRBV6-1 and TRBJ1-5; 10 bases are a match to TRBD1. With V trimmed by 6 bases and J by 5 bases, 4 bases remained unmatched. The CDR3 sequence is 14 residues long. Germline V gives CDR1 MNHNS, CDR2 SASEGT. In DNA form, the CDR3 reads TGTGCCAGCAGCCGGGACAGGGGCGATCAGCCCCAGCATTTT. Its translation is CASSRDRGDQPQHF.

The V and J genes are TRBV9 and TRBJ2-1, with TRBD2 identical over 8 bases. The germline gives CDR1 SGDLS, CDR2 YYNGEE. Trimming cost V 4 bases and J 6 bases; bases outside gene matches: 9. The CDR3 is made up of 15 amino acids. The CDR3: CASSTGLERGNEQFF. Written as DNA, the CDR3 is TGTGCCAGCAGCACGGGACTAGAGAGAGGCAATGAGCAGTTCTTC.

There are many counts of this clonotype. The J gene is TRBJ1-1, the V gene TRBV14; the D is unclear. Germline CDR1 SGHDN, CDR2 FVKESK. This CDR3 comprises 11 residues. Between the trimmed V and J ends, which lost 1 base and 4 bases, there was a span of 1 base. The CDR3 here is CASSQVTEAFF. CDR3 sequence (DNA): TGTGCCAGCAGCCAAGTCACTGAAGCTTTCTTT.

In this sample, this clonotype turned up a few times. The V call is TRBV6-2 or TRBV6-3, the J call TRBJ2-7, with D perhaps being TRBD1 or TRBD2 (5 bases each). The germline V and J ends were trimmed by 4 bases and 5 bases, with 18 bases remaining between them. This CDR3 spans 15 amino acids. Germline V gives CDR1 MNHEY, CDR2 SVGEGT. The chain's CDR3 is CASSSPGRVPNEQYF. CDR3 coding DNA: TGTGCCAGCAGTTCGCCGGGACGGGTGCCTAACGAGCAGTACTTC.

On this clonotype itself: Given a much more abundant clone one base away, this may be a read error. The rearrangement joins TRBV6-4 to TRBJ2-7, with TRBD1 matching over 7 bases. Germline V lookup: CDR1 MRHNA, CDR2 SNTAGT. There are 14 residues in the CDR3. The CDR3 loop reads CASSQPGQPFEQCF. Written as DNA, the CDR3 is TGTGCCAGCAGTCAACCGGGACAGCCTTTCGAGCAGTGCTTC.

On this clonotype itself: It may be a read error: a sequence one base away is much more abundant. This chain joins TRBV7-2 and TRBJ2-7, with TRBD2 identical over 10 bases. Germline V gene data show CDR1 as SGHTA and CDR2 as FQGNSA. CDR3 size: 16 residues. The junction had 10 bases not matched to a gene; V was cut back by 3 bases and J by 5 bases. CDR3 sequence: CASSFGSGRISDEQYF. Written as DNA, the CDR3 is TGTGCCAGCAGCTTCGGTAGCGGGAGGATTTCTGACGAGCAGTACTTC.

V is TRBV5-1 and J is TRBJ1-2; D call uncertain. The CDR3 has 13 residues. Germline assignment: CDR1 SGHRS and CDR2 YFSETQ. The germline V and J ends were trimmed by 2 bases and 8 bases, with 13 bases remaining between them. CDR3 in amino acids: CASSFTERGGYTF. The CDR3 DNA reads as TGCGCCAGCAGCTTCACAGAGCGTGGGGGCTACACCTTC.

This clonotype was seen more than once but under ten times. J is TRBJ2-4 and V is TRBV20-1; D is possibly TRBD1 or TRBD2 (5 bases each). The V end lost 8 bases, the J end lost 6 bases, and 11 bases lay between the germline ends. CDR1 DFQATT and CDR2 SNEGSKA come from the germline V gene (reference sequence). There are 11 residues in the CDR3. This CDR3 reads CSTRERNIQYF. The CDR3 DNA reads TGCAGTACCAGGGAGCGAAACATTCAGTACTTC.

The chain couples TRBV29-1 to TRBJ2-7; D may correspond to TRBD1 or TRBD2 (5 bases each). This CDR3 region has 11 residues. Between the trimmed V and J ends, which lost 8 bases and 9 bases, there was a span of 17 bases. Germline values: CDR1 SQVTM, CDR2 ANQGSEA. As DNA, the CDR3 is TGCAGCTTCGGAGGAAGTGGGGGGCAGTACTTC. It yields the protein CSFGGSGGQYF.

This clonotype was seen once. Since a much larger clone is just one base distant, this may be a read error. The chain has TRBV28 and TRBJ2-7; D gene unclear. Germline CDR1 MDHEN, CDR2 SYDVKM. This CDR3 has 12 residues. Trimming removed 3 bases at V and 9 bases at J, with 12 bases between. The chain's CDR3 is CASSFFQCGQYF. The CDR3 DNA reads as TGTGCCAGCAGTTTTTTCCAGTGCGGGCAGTACTTC.

This clonotype appeared once. The chain has TRBV30 and TRBJ2-7; 11 bases match TRBD2. V dropped 4 bases and J dropped 3; count of bases not matched to a gene: 5. The CDR3 totals 14 residues. Per the germline V gene, CDR1 is GTSNPN and CDR2 is SVGIG (reference sequence). The DNA of the CDR3 is TGTGCCTGGAACTGGGGACTAGCGGACTACGAGCAGTACTTC. This encodes CAWNWGLADYEQYF.